The T cell receptor (beta chain) described here comes from a study of T-cell reconstitution after alpha-beta-depleted transplantation in children. V gave up 3 bases and J gave up 3 bases; unmatched junction bases: 10. Germline V gene lookup returns CDR1 SEHNR and CDR2 FQNEAQ (reference sequence). The CDR3 spans 17 residues. Unique molecular identifiers tagged the TCRbeta library. TCRdb reprocessed the PCR reads with MiXCR, giving one entry per CDR3 protein. This sample carries about 200,000 distinct CDR3 sequences, 13% to 15% of them seen once, and the ten largest clones take about 13%. This clonotype was seen repeatedly, ten times or more.

V is TRBV7-9 and J is TRBJ2-3; 9 bases match TRBD2. The sequences come from PBMCs from the stem cell graft donor, collected from the stem cell graft. The origin of this receptor is a human donor who donated a stem cell graft to a child with acute lymphoblastic leukemia. The CDR3 loop is CASSFWDSGRLTDTQYF. CDR3 nucleotides: TGTGCCAGCAGCTTCTGGGATAGCGGGAGACTGACAGATACGCAGTATTTT.